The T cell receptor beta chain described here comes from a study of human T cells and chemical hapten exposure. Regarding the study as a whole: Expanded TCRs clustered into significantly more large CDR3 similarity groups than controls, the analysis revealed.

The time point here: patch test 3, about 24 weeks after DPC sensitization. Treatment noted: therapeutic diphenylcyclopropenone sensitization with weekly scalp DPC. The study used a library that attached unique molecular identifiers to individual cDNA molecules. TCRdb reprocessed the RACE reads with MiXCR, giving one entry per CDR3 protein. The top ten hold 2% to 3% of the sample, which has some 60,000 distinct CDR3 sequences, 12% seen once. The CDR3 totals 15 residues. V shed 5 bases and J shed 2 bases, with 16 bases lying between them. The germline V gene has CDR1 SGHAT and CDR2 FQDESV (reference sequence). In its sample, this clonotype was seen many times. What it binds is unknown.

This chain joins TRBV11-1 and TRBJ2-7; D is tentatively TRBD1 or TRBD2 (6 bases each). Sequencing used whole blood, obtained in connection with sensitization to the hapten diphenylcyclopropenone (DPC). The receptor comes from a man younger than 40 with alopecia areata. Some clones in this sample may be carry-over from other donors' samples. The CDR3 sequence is CASSLQGLPAYEQYF. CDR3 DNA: TGTGCCAGCAGCCTACAGGGACTCCCCGCCTACGAGCAGTACTTC.